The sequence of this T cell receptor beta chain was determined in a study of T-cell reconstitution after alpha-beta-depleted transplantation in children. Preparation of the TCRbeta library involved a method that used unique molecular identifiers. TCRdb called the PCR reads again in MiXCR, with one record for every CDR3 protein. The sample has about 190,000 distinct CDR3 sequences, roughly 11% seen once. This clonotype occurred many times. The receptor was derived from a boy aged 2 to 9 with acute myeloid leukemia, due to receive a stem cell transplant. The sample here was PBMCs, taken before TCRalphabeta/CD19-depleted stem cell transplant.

CDR3 residues: CASSLVGPEQYF. CDR3 nucleotide sequence: TGTGCCAGCAGCTTAGTTGGACCAGAGCAGTACTTC. The chain couples TRBV7-8 to TRBJ2-7; D gene ambiguous. Trimming removed 1 base from V and 7 bases from J, with 8 bases in between. The germline V gene has CDR1 SGHVS and CDR2 FQNEAQ. The CDR3 is 12 residues long.